Following are 9 T cell receptor beta chains from one sample sequenced in a study of neurological immune-mediated disorders. TCRdb used MiXCR to reprocess the 5' RACE reads, holding one entry per CDR3 protein. In the table there are approximately 74,000 distinct CDR3 sequences, around 5% of which are singletons. The sample comprised PBMCs. These receptors came from a man aged 18 to 35 with multiple sclerosis.

Many counts were recorded for this clonotype. The rearrangement uses TRBV12-3 or TRBV12-4 and TRBJ2-2; TRBD2 matches at 11 bases. The V gene end was trimmed by 3 bases and the J gene end by 0 bases; junction bases not matched to a gene: 3. The CDR3 length is 17 residues. CDR3 residues: CASSFTSGGPNTGELFF. CDR3 nucleotides: TGTGCCAGCAGTTTTACTAGCGGGGGCCCGAACACCGGGGAGCTGTTTTTT.

This clonotype showed up many times. V usage is TRBV7-9 and J usage is TRBJ2-4; 7 nucleotides line up with TRBD2. Losses at the gene ends were 1 base for V and 7 bases for J; bases not matched to a gene: 1. In germline, CDR1 is SEHNR, CDR2 FQNEAQ (reference sequence). The CDR3 spans 13 residues. This CDR3 reads CASSLGSGNIQYF. The CDR3 coding sequence is TGTGCCAGCAGCTTAGGTAGCGGGAACATTCAGTACTTC.

The chain recombines TRBV20-1 with TRBJ2-5; TRBD1 might be the D (6 bases). Looked up from germline, CDR1 is DFQATT and CDR2 is SNEGSKA (reference sequence). CDR3 length: 15 amino acids. Trimming took off 3 bases at V and 5 bases at J, with 19 bases between the two ends. The CDR3 coding sequence is TGCAGTGCTAGCCGGGATCAGGGGCCCATGGAGACCCAGTACTTC. This sequence encodes CSASRDQGPMETQYF.

The gene calls are TRBV20-1 and TRBJ2-3; the match to TRBD2 covers 8 bases. This CDR3 has 14 residues. The V gene's germline CDR1 is DFQATT and CDR2 SNEGSKA (reference sequence). V dropped 4 bases and J dropped 2; count of bases not matched to a gene: 5. This CDR3 reads CSATTSGITDTQYF. The CDR3 DNA sequence: TGCAGTGCTACTACTAGCGGCATCACAGATACGCAGTATTTT.

There are many counts of this clonotype. V is TRBV9 and J is TRBJ2-7; D remains ambiguous. The CDR3 has 12 residues. V was trimmed by 0 bases and J by 7 bases, leaving 8 bases between them. Germline-derived CDR1 and CDR2 are SGDLS and YYNGEE. The DNA for the CDR3 is TGTGCCAGCAGCGTAGACTGGGGTGAGCAGTACTTC. Amino acids: CASSVDWGEQYF.

Ten or more counts support this clonotype. The chain has TRBV29-1 and TRBJ2-3; D gene unclear. V was cut by 4 bases and J by 5 bases, with 7 bases left in between. The CDR3 has 11 residues. Germline V gene data show CDR1 as SQVTM and CDR2 as ANQGSEA. The CDR3 region is CSVAPGDTQYF. CDR3 bases: TGCAGCGTTGCTCCGGGAGATACGCAGTATTTT.

With regard to this clonotype: Being one base from a much bigger clone, this may be a read error. This chain links TRBV24-1 with TRBJ1-5; D is uncertain. CDR3 length: 12 residues. The germline V gene has CDR1 KGHDR and CDR2 SFDVKD. The V end was cut by 7 bases, the J end by 4 bases, with 7 bases between. The CDR3 spells CATSRKNQPQHF. CDR3 coding DNA: TGTGCCACCAGCCGAAAGAATCAGCCCCAGCATTTT.

This clonotype was detected ten times or more. V gene TRBV4-2 combines with J gene TRBJ2-1, with TRBD2 identical over 10 bases. After removal of 4 bases from V and 8 bases from J, the junction contained 8 bases not matched to a gene. There are 15 residues in the CDR3. The V gene's germline CDR1 is LGHNA and CDR2 YNFKEQ. DNA of the CDR3: TGTGCCAGCAGCCCCGGCGTAGCGGGAGGCGATGAGCAGTTCTTC. Its protein is CASSPGVAGGDEQFF.

The sample holds many counts of this clonotype. The chain couples TRBV10-3 to TRBJ2-5; possibly TRBD1 for D (5 bases). Germline CDR1 and CDR2: ENHRY and SYGVKD. The CDR3 runs to 13 residues. V dropped 6 bases and J dropped 1 base, with 9 bases sitting between them. The DNA of the CDR3 is TGTGCCATCAGGCCCGACAGCCAAGAGACCCAGTACTTC. Translating it yields CAIRPDSQETQYF.